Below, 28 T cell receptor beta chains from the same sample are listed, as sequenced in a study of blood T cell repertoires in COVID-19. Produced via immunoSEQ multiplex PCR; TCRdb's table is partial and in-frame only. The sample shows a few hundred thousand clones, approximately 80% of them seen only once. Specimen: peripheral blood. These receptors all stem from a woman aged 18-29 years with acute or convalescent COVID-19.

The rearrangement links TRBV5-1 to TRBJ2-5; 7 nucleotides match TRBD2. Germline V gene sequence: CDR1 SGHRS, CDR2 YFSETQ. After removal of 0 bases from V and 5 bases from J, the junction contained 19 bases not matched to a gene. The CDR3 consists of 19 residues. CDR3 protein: CASSLALYSLAGEEETQYF. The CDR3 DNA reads TGCGCCAGCAGCTTGGCCCTTTACAGCCTCGCGGGAGAAGAGGAGACCCAGTACTTC.

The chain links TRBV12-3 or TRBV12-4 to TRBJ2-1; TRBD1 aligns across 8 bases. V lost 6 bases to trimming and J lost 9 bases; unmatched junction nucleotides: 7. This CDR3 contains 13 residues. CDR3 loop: CASSPGQVFEQFF. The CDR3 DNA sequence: TGTGCCAGCAGCCCGGGACAGGTCTTTGAGCAGTTCTTC.

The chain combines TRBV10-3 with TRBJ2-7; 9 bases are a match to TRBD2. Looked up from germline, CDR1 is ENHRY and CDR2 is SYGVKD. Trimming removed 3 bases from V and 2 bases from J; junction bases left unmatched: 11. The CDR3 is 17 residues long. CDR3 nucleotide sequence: TGTGCCATCAGTGATGGGCTGTCTAGCGGGAATACCTACGAGCAGTACTTC. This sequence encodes CAISDGLSSGNTYEQYF.

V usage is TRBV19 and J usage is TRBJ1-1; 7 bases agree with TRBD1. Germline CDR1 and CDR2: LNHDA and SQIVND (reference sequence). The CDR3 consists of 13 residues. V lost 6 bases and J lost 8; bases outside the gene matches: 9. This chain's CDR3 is CASSTTGVGEAFF. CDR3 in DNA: TGTGCCAGTAGCACCACAGGGGTAGGCGAAGCTTTCTTT.

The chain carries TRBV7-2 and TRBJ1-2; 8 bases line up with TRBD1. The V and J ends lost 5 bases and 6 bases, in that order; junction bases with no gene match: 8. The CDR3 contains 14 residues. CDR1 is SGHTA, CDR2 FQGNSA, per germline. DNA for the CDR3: TGTGCCAGCAGCCGGTCGGACAGGGCGAATGGCTACACCTTC. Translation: CASSRSDRANGYTF.

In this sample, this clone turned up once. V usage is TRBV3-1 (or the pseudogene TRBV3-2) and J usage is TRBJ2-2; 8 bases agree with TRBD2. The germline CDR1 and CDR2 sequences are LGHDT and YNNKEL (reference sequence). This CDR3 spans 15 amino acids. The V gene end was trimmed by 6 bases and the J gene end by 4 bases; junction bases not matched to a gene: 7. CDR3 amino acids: CASRPGTRSTGELFF. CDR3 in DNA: TGTGCCAGCAGGCCCGGGACTAGGAGCACCGGGGAGCTGTTTTTT.

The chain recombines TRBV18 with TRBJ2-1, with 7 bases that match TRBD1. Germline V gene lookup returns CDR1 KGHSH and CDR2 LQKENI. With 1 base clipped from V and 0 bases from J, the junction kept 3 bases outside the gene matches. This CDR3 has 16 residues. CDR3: CASSPRGQSSYNEQFF. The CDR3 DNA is TGTGCCAGCTCACCACGGGGACAGAGCTCCTACAATGAGCAGTTCTTC.

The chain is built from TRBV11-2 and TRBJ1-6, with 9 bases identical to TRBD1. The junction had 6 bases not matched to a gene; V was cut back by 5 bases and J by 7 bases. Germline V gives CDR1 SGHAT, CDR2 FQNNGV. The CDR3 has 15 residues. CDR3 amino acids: CASSLTGQGNSPLHF. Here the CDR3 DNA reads TGTGCCAGCAGCCTGACCGGACAGGGGAATTCACCCCTCCACTTT.

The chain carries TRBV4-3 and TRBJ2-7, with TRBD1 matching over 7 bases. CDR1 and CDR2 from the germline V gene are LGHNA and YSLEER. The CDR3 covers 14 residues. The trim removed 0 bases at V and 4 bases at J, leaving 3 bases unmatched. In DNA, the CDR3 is TGCGCCAGCAGCCAAGACCGGGACAGTTACGAGCAGTACTTC. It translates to CASSQDRDSYEQYF.

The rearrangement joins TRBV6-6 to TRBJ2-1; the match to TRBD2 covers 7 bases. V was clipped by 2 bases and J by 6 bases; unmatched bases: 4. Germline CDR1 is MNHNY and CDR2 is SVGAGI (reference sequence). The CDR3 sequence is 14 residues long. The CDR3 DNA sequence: TGTGCCAGCAGTTACGGCGGGAGTCTCAATGAGCAGTTCTTC. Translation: CASSYGGSLNEQFF.

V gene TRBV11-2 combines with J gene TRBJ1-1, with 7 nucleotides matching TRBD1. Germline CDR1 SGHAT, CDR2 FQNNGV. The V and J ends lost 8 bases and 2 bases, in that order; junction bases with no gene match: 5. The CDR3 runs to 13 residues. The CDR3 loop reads CASRGQINTEAFF. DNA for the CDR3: TGTGCCAGCCGGGGACAGATCAACACTGAAGCTTTCTTT. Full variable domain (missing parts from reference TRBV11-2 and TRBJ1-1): EAGVAQSPRYKIIEKRQSVAFWCNPISGHATLYWYQQILGQGPKLLIQFQNNGVVDDSQLPKDRFSAERLKGVDSTLKIQPAKLEDSAVYLCASRGQINTEAFFGQGTRLTVV.

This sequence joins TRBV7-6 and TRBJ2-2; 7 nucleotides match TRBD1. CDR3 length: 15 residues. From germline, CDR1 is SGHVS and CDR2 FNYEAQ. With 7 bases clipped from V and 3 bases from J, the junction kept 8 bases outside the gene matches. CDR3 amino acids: CASTPGQRDTGELFF. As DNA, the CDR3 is TGTGCCAGCACCCCGGGACAGAGAGACACCGGGGAGCTGTTTTTT.

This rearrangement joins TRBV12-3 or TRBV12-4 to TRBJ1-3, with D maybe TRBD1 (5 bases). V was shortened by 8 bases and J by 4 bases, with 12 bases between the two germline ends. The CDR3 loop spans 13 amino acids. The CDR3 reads CASEEGLGNTIYF. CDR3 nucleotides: TGTGCCAGCGAGGAGGGGCTAGGAAACACCATATATTTT.

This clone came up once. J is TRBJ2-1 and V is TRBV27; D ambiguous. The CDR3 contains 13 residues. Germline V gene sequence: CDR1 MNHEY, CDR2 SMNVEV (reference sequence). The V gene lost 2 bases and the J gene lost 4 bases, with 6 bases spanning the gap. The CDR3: CASSLGLYNEQFF. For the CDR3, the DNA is TGTGCCAGCAGTTTAGGCCTGTACAATGAGCAGTTCTTC.

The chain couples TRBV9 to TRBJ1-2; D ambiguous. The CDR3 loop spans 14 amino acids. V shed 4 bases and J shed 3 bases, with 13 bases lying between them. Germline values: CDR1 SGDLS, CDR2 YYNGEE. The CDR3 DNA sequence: TGTGCCAGCAGCCCCCTGACGGGATACTATGGCTACACCTTC. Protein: CASSPLTGYYGYTF.

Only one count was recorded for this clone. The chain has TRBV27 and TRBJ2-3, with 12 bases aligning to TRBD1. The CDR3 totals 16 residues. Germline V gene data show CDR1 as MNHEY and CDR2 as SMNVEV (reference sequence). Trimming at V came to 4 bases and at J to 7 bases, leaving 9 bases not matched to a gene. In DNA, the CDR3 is TGTGCCAGCAGTTCCCTCGGGACAGGGGGCGCGAATACGCAGTATTTT. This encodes CASSSLGTGGANTQYF.

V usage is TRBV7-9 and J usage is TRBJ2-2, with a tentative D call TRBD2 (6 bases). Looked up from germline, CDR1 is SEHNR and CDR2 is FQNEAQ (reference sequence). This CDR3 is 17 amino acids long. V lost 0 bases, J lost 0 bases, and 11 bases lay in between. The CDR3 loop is CASSLAFRGTNTGELFF. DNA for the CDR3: TGTGCCAGCAGCTTAGCTTTCCGCGGGACGAACACCGGGGAGCTGTTTTTT.

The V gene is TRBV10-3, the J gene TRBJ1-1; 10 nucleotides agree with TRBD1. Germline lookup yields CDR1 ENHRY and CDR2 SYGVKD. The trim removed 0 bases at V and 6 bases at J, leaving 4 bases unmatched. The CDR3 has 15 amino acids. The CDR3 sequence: CAISESAGTGAEAFF. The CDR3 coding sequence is TGTGCCATCAGTGAGTCAGCTGGGACAGGGGCTGAAGCTTTCTTT.

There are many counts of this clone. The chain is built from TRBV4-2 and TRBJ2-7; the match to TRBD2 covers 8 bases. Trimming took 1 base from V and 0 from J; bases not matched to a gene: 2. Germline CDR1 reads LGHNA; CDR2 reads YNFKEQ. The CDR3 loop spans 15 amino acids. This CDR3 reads CASSQVSGVSYEQYF. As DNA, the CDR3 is TGTGCCAGCAGCCAAGTTAGCGGGGTCTCCTACGAGCAGTACTTC.

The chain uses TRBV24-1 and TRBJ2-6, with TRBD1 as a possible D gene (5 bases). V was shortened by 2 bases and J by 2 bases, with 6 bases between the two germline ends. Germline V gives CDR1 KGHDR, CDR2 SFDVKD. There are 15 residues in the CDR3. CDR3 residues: CATSDSGTGANVLTF. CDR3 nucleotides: TGTGCCACCAGTGATTCAGGGACTGGGGCCAACGTCCTGACTTTC.

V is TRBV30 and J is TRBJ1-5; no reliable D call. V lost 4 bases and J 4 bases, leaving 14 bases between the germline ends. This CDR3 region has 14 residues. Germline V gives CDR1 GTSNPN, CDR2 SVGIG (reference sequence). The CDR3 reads CAWTKRGFNQPQHF. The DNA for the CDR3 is TGTGCCTGGACCAAACGAGGGTTTAATCAGCCCCAGCATTTT.

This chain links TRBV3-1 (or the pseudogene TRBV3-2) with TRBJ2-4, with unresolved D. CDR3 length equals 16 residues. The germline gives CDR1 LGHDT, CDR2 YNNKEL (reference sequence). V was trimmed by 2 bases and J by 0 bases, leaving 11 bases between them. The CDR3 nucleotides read TGTGCCAGCAGCCAACAATATAGTCCAGCCAAAAACATTCAGTACTTC. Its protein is CASSQQYSPAKNIQYF.

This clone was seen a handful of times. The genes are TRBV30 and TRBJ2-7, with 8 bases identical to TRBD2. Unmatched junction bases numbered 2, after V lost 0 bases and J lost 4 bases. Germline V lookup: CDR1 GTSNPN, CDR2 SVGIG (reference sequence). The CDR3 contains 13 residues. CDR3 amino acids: CAWSVEREYEQYF. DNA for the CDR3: TGTGCCTGGAGTGTTGAGCGGGAGTACGAGCAGTACTTC.

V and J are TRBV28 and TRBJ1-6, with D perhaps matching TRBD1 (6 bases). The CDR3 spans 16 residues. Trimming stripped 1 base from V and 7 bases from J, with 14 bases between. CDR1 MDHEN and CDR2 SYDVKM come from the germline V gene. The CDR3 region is CASSLSRGLGNSPLHF. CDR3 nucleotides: TGTGCCAGCAGTTTATCGCGGGGGCTGGGGAATTCACCCCTCCACTTT.

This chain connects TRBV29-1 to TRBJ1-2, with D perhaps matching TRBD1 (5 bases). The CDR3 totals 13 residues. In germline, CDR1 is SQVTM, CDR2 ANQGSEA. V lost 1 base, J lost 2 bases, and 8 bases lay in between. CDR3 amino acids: CSVEGGQNYGYTF. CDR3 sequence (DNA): TGCAGCGTTGAAGGGGGCCAGAACTATGGCTACACCTTC.

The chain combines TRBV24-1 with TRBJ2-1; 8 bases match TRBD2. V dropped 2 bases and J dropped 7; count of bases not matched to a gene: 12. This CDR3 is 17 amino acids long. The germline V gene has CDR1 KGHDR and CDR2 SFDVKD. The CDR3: CATSDSGPSGRGNEQFF. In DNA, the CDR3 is TGTGCCACCAGTGATTCAGGGCCCAGCGGGAGAGGTAATGAGCAGTTCTTC.

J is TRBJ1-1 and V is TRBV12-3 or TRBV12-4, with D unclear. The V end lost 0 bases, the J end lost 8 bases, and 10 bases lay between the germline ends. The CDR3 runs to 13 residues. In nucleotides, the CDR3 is TGTGCCAGCAGTTTAGCGAGAATGCTAGAAGCTTTCTTT. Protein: CASSLARMLEAFF.

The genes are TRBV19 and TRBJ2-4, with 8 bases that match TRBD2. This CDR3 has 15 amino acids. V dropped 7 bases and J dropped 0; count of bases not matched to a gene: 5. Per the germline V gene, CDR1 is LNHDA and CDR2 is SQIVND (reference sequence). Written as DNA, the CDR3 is TGTGCCAGTACCTTTAGCGGGGTAGCCAAAAACATTCAGTACTTC. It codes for CASTFSGVAKNIQYF.